The clone carrying this T cell receptor beta chain showed up many times. Antigen: not known. Preparation of the TCRbeta library involved a method that used unique molecular identifiers. TCRdb re-derived calls from the PCR reads in MiXCR, one entry per CDR3 protein. The sample contains roughly 100,000 distinct CDR3 sequences, 7.5% to 9.5% of which appear only once. The data belong to a study of T-cell reconstitution after alpha-beta-depleted transplantation in children. Whole-study results and caveats: From newly produced T cells came most of the T-cell counts and diversity one year after transplant. Surviving recipient T cells and thymic progenitors produced the high day-60 TCRbeta diversity seen in some patients. Reports say that about two months after transplant, the alpha-beta T cells came out of several hundred graft clones that had expanded.

The V gene's germline CDR1 is SGHRS and CDR2 YFSETQ. The V end was cut by 0 bases, the J end by 3 bases, with 5 bases between. The CDR3 is 13 residues long. The material was PBMCs, obtained before TCRalphabeta/CD19-depleted stem cell transplant. The receptor comes from a boy between 2 and 10 years old with acute lymphoblastic leukemia, due to receive a stem cell transplant. The chain links TRBV5-1 to TRBJ2-3, with D perhaps matching TRBD2 (5 bases). DNA for the CDR3: TGCGCCAGCAGCTTGGCGGGGACAGATACGCAGTATTTT. Its translation: CASSLAGTDTQYF.